This T cell receptor beta chain was identified in a study of a mutant IDH1 vaccine in newly diagnosed glioma. As for the study in general: Treated patients were about 60% male, roughly 40% female, mean age about 41 years. Patients had received radiotherapy, temozolomide, or both previously, most receiving both. Study-level results: In about 94% of patients, immune responses induced by the vaccine occurred. Variations in leading peripheral T cell clonotypes appeared to have no connection with pseudoprogression.

The germline V gene has CDR1 SGHTA and CDR2 FQGNSA. V was cut by 5 bases and J by 7 bases, with 5 bases left in between. CDR3 length: 11 residues. Of note for this clone: Its antigen is currently unknown.

Sample time point: baseline, week 1 (first vaccination visit). Regarding treatment: pre-vaccination baseline after standard-of-care therapy. The method was immunoSEQ multiplex PCR; TCRdb's version includes in-frame clones alone and lacks a portion of them. The top ten clones hold about 2.5% of a sample with tens of thousands of clones, roughly 88% of them seen once. The source is a middle-aged man with glioma. The sequences come from PBMCs, collected from a glioma patient treated with radiotherapy, temozolomide or both. The J gene is TRBJ2-2, the V gene TRBV7-2, with no clear D. The CDR3 bases are TGTGCCAGCAGCCCAGACGGGGAGCTGTTTTTT. It specifies CASSPDGELFF.